The 25 T cell receptor beta chains given below trace back to one sample, sequenced in a study of patients and donors after allogeneic stem cell transplantation. From the RT-PCR reads, TCRdb called clonotypes with MiXCR, one entry per CDR3 protein. Among approximately 150,000 distinct CDR3 sequences listed, 37% were seen once. The sample comprised blood, either unsorted or a sorted T cell fraction (not recorded which). These receptors all come from a human donor who was either an allogeneic HSCT recipient or a stem cell or donor lymphocyte infusion donor (not recorded which). It is not recorded whose cells these are; they may come from a transplant donor.

V usage is TRBV7-3 and J usage is TRBJ1-1, with D hard to call. Germline V CDR1 and CDR2: SGHTA, FQGTGA. Trimming took 5 bases from V and 5 from J, leaving 15 bases between them. The CDR3 has 14 residues. In nucleotides, the CDR3 is TGTGCCAGCAGCACCCGGTCCTATCGGACTGAAGCTTTCTTT. It specifies CASSTRSYRTEAFF.

V is TRBV5-1 and J is TRBJ1-2; no reliable D call. CDR3 length equals 12 residues. Deletions cut 0 bases from V and 1 base from J, with 1 base between. The germline CDR1 and CDR2 sequences are SGHRS and YFSETQ. Here the CDR3 DNA reads TGCGCCAGCAGCTTGGGTAACTATGGCTACACCTTC. Translation: CASSLGNYGYTF.

The chain carries TRBV28 and TRBJ1-3; D is perhaps TRBD1 (6 bases). From germline, CDR1 is MDHEN and CDR2 SYDVKM. V was shortened by 3 bases and J by 3 bases, with 12 bases between the two germline ends. The CDR3 is 15 amino acids. The CDR3 reads CASSFPGGFGNTIYF. The CDR3 nucleotides read TGTGCCAGCAGTTTCCCCGGGGGCTTTGGAAACACCATATATTTT. The full variable domain, completed using reference TRBV28 and TRBJ1-3, is DVKVTQSSRYLVKRTGEKVFLECVQDMDHENMFWYRQDPGLGLRLIYFSYDVKMKEKGDIPEGYSVSREKKERFSLILESASTNQTSMYLCASSFPGGFGNTIYFGEGSWLTVV.

The chain uses TRBV5-6 and TRBJ2-1, with D uncertain. This CDR3 comprises 14 residues. Deletions cut 8 bases from V and 0 bases from J, with 12 bases between. Germline V lookup: CDR1 SGHDT, CDR2 YYEEEE. CDR3 DNA: TGTGCCAGTCGGACCGGGTACTCCTACAATGAGCAGTTCTTC. Its translation is CASRTGYSYNEQFF. The complete variable domain, with remaining parts taken from reference TRBV5-6 and TRBJ2-1, reads DAGVTQSPTHLIKTRGQQVTLRCSPKSGHDTVSWYQQALGQGPQFIFQYYEEEERQRGNFPDRFSGHQFPNYSSELNVNALLLGDSALYLCASRTGYSYNEQFFGPGTRLTVL.

This clonotype has only a few counts. The genes are TRBV29-1 and TRBJ2-7; 7 positions match TRBD1. CDR1 is SQVTM and CDR2 is ANQGSEA in the germline V gene. CDR3 length: 14 residues. With V trimmed by 4 bases and J by 0 bases, 6 bases remained unmatched. The CDR3 nucleotides read TGCAGCGTTGCCCCGGGACAGCGCTCCTACGAGCAGTACTTC. This encodes CSVAPGQRSYEQYF.

This clonotype was seen more than once but under ten times. The rearrangement uses TRBV5-1 and TRBJ1-5, with D hard to call. CDR3 size: 11 residues. V shed 4 bases and J shed 7 bases, with 6 bases lying between them. Germline V gene sequence: CDR1 SGHRS, CDR2 YFSETQ. CDR3 in amino acids: CASSPLQPQHF. The CDR3 coding sequence is TGCGCCAGCAGCCCTCTGCAGCCCCAGCATTTT.

V is TRBV12-3 or TRBV12-4 and J is TRBJ2-1, with D perhaps matching TRBD1 (6 bases). Trimming cost V 6 bases and J 4 bases, with 16 bases left between them. There are 15 residues in the CDR3. The CDR3 region has the DNA TGTGCCAGCAGCCCCGGGACATACGTTTACAATGAGCAGTTCTTC. Translating gives CASSPGTYVYNEQFF.

This clonotype was detected a few times. The V and J genes are TRBV12-3 or TRBV12-4 and TRBJ1-4; D gene ambiguous. The length of the CDR3 is 12 residues. V was shortened by 6 bases and J by 8 bases, with 10 bases between the two germline ends. The DNA for the CDR3 is TGTGCCAGCAGGGCGGACGACGAAAAACTGTTTTTT. The encoded protein is CASRADDEKLFF.

This clonotype has only a few counts. This chain connects TRBV7-9 to TRBJ1-1, with 7 bases lining up with TRBD1. With 6 bases clipped from V and 4 bases from J, the junction kept 14 bases outside the gene matches. Germline V lookup: CDR1 SEHNR, CDR2 FQNEAQ (reference sequence). The CDR3 sequence is 16 residues long. For the CDR3, the DNA is TGTGCCAGCAGTACGACAGGGCCGGGAGGGAGCACTGAAGCTTTCTTT. It specifies CASSTTGPGGSTEAFF.

The rearrangement links TRBV6-5 to TRBJ2-7; weak D call: TRBD1 (5 bases). Germline CDR1 MNHEY, CDR2 SVGAGI. Trimming took 10 bases from V and 6 from J, leaving 16 bases between them. CDR3 length: 12 residues. The CDR3: CATQGAPPEQYV. The CDR3 DNA reads as TGTGCCACCCAGGGCGCGCCTCCCGAGCAGTACGTC.

The table lists this clonotype with many counts. The gene calls are TRBV2 and TRBJ1-5; D is uncertain. The CDR3 is 13 amino acids. Germline V lookup: CDR1 SNHLY, CDR2 FYNNEI. The germline V and J ends were trimmed by 4 bases and 2 bases, with 6 bases remaining between them. CDR3 loop: CASSVAGNQPQHF. DNA for the CDR3: TGTGCCAGCAGTGTAGCGGGCAATCAGCCCCAGCATTTT.

This rearrangement joins TRBV7-2 to TRBJ2-3; D tentatively reads TRBD1 or TRBD2 (5 bases each). The germline gives CDR1 SGHTA, CDR2 FQGNSA. V lost 5 bases and J lost 2, with 14 bases in between. There are 15 residues in the CDR3. Here the CDR3 DNA reads TGTGCCAGCAGCCCAGGGACGGCCTACACAGATACGCAGTATTTT. This gives the protein CASSPGTAYTDTQYF. The whole variable domain, filled in from reference TRBV7-2 and TRBJ2-3, reads GAGVSQSPSNKVTEKGKDVELRCDPISGHTALYWYRQSLGQGLEFLIYFQGNSAPDKSGLPSDRFSAERTGGSVSTLTIQRTQQEDSAVYLCASSPGTAYTDTQYFGPGTRLTVL.

The chain has TRBV12-3 or TRBV12-4 and TRBJ2-1; 7 nucleotides line up with TRBD2. With V trimmed by 6 bases and J by 8 bases, 10 bases remained unmatched. The CDR3 loop spans 14 amino acids. The CDR3 is CASSPTGGLYEQFF. CDR3 coding DNA: TGTGCCAGCAGCCCTACCGGGGGGTTGTATGAGCAGTTCTTC.

This chain links TRBV6-5 with TRBJ1-4; D call uncertain. CDR1 and CDR2 from the germline V gene are MNHEY and SVGAGI. Trimming stripped 6 bases from V and 0 bases from J, with 14 bases between. This CDR3 is 16 amino acids long. The CDR3 sequence is CASRRLWGATNEKLFF. As DNA, the CDR3 is TGTGCCAGCAGACGGCTCTGGGGAGCAACTAATGAAAAACTGTTTTTT.

The rearrangement uses TRBV5-1 and TRBJ2-5; TRBD2 matches 9 bases. This CDR3 spans 15 amino acids. The V gene's germline CDR1 is SGHRS and CDR2 YFSETQ. Trimming at V came to 6 bases and at J to 5 bases, leaving 11 bases not matched to a gene. The CDR3 DNA sequence: TGCGCCAGCAAAGCACGACTAGCGGATCAGGAGACCCAGTACTTC. It translates to CASKARLADQETQYF.

The chain recombines TRBV7-2 with TRBJ2-3; 7 bases map to TRBD1. The J segment lost 4 bases and the V segment lost 1 base, leaving 5 bases of the junction unmatched. Germline assignment: CDR1 SGHTA and CDR2 FQGNSA. CDR3 length: 15 residues. In DNA, the CDR3 is TGTGCCAGCAGCTTAGTGGGGGACAGCCCAGATACGCAGTATTTT. Translation: CASSLVGDSPDTQYF.

The V and J genes are TRBV7-2 and TRBJ2-6; D remains unclear. This CDR3 has 16 amino acids. CDR1 is SGHTA, CDR2 FQGNSA, per germline. V shed 1 base and J shed 0 bases, with 7 bases lying between them. The CDR3 here is CASSLDRNSGANVLTF. DNA of the CDR3: TGTGCCAGCAGCTTAGATAGGAACTCTGGGGCCAACGTCCTGACTTTC.

The chain links TRBV6-2 or TRBV6-3 to TRBJ2-2; D ambiguous. The CDR3 loop spans 14 amino acids. The V end was cut by 0 bases, the J end by 2 bases, with 4 bases between. The germline gives CDR1 MNHEY, CDR2 SVGEGT. The CDR3 DNA reads TGTGCCAGCAGTTACTCCCCCAACACCGGGGAGCTGTTTTTT. Translating it yields CASSYSPNTGELFF.

The genes are TRBV24-1 and TRBJ2-3, with 8 bases aligning to TRBD2. J lost 4 bases, V lost 7 bases, and 3 bases had no gene match. Per germline, CDR1 KGHDR and CDR2 SFDVKD. The CDR3 contains 13 residues. The chain's CDR3 is CATSPTSADTQYF. Written as DNA, the CDR3 is TGTGCCACCAGCCCGACTAGCGCAGATACGCAGTATTTT.

The rearrangement links TRBV9 to TRBJ2-5, with TRBD1 matching over 9 bases. Germline trimming cut 2 bases from V and 0 bases from J; bases unmatched to any gene: 5. This CDR3 is built from 16 residues. Germline loops: CDR1 SGDLS, CDR2 YYNGEE. CDR3 DNA sequence: TGTGCCAGCAGCGTTGGGGACAGGGCCGACCAAGAGACCCAGTACTTC. It codes for CASSVGDRADQETQYF.

The CDR3, as DNA: TGTGCCAGCAGCCCCCAGGTATTTGAAGCTTTCTTT. It specifies CASSPQVFEAFF. The chain has TRBV7-3 and TRBJ1-1; D gene ambiguous. The CDR3 length is 12 residues. Per germline, CDR1 SGHTA and CDR2 FQGTGA. Trimming pared 5 bases from V and 7 bases from J, leaving 11 bases between.

The chain employs TRBV20-1 and TRBJ2-7, with D possibly being TRBD2 (6 bases). CDR1 is DFQATT, CDR2 SNEGSKA, per germline (reference sequence). Trimming removed 3 bases from V and 0 bases from J, with 15 bases in between. The CDR3 length is 15 residues. The CDR3 DNA follows: TGCAGTGCTAGGGAGGGTTTCGGAAACTCCTACGAGCAGTACGTC. This encodes CSAREGFGNSYEQYV.

Ten or more counts support this clonotype. The genes are TRBV6-5 and TRBJ1-2; TRBD1 is a possible D gene (5 bases). With 5 bases removed from V and 1 base from J, the gap between germline ends came to 11 bases. There are 14 residues in the CDR3. Germline V gene sequence: CDR1 MNHEY, CDR2 SVGAGI. The CDR3 spells CASSRTTFNYGYTF. The CDR3, as DNA: TGTGCCAGCAGTCGGACAACTTTTAACTATGGCTACACCTTC.

The genes are TRBV20-1 and TRBJ2-2; possibly TRBD1 for D (6 bases). Germline V lookup: CDR1 DFQATT, CDR2 SNEGSKA (reference sequence). V was trimmed by 5 bases and J by 2 bases, leaving 12 bases between them. There are 14 residues in the CDR3. CDR3 sequence (DNA): TGCAGTGCTCCGGGACAAACCAACACCGGGGAGCTGTTTTTT. Protein: CSAPGQTNTGELFF.

This clonotype showed up just a few times. The chain uses TRBV3-1 and TRBJ1-1, with D possibly matching TRBD1 (6 bases). The CDR3 is made up of 17 amino acids. Trimming took 1 base from V and 0 from J, leaving 15 bases between them. In germline, CDR1 is LGHDT, CDR2 YNNKEL (reference sequence). CDR3 loop: CASSQGPGTPMNTEAFF. The CDR3, as DNA: TGTGCCAGCAGCCAAGGGCCCGGGACACCTATGAACACTGAAGCTTTCTTT.